This TCR beta chain is drawn from a study of blood T cell repertoires in COVID-19. Overall study: The analysed material was cDNA or gDNA that came from T cells, B-cell-depleted T cells, or PBMCs.

CDR3 length equals 15 residues. The V end was cut by 6 bases, the J end by 4 bases, with 16 bases between. Germline CDR1 is SNHLY and CDR2 is FYNNEI. TCRdb's table, derived via immunoSEQ multiplex PCR, lists solely in-frame clones and lacks some. Among about 210,000 clones listed, 65% to 90% were seen once. One Seattle source followed patients from active infection through their disease course. The sequence was collected from a woman between 70 and 85 years old with COVID-19, enrolled during active disease. This chain uses TRBV2 with TRBJ2-1, with a tentative D call TRBD2 (6 bases). The specimen sequenced was peripheral blood. CDR3 nucleotide sequence: TGTGCCAGCAGAGGGAGGCAGCCGGATTACAATGAGCAGTTCTTC. Translated, it gives CASRGRQPDYNEQFF.